Described below is a single TCR beta chain sequence and its context. This entry comes from a study of blood T cell repertoires in COVID-19. The CDR3 extends over 18 amino acids. V lost 7 bases to trimming and J lost 0 bases; unmatched junction nucleotides: 10. The germline V gene encodes CDR1 LNHDA and CDR2 SQIVND (reference sequence). The assay was immunoSEQ multiplex PCR, and TCRdb's table has in-frame clones only and misses some. The data contain more than 200,000 clones, around four fifths of them singletons. This chain joins TRBV19 and TRBJ2-6; TRBD1 agrees at 9 bases. The TCR comes from a woman of 80 years or more with COVID-19, enrolled during active disease. The sequenced sample was peripheral blood. In DNA, the CDR3 is TGTGCCAGTATTTCATGGCGGGACAGGGCCTCTGGGGCCAACGTCCTGACTTTC. This encodes CASISWRDRASGANVLTF.